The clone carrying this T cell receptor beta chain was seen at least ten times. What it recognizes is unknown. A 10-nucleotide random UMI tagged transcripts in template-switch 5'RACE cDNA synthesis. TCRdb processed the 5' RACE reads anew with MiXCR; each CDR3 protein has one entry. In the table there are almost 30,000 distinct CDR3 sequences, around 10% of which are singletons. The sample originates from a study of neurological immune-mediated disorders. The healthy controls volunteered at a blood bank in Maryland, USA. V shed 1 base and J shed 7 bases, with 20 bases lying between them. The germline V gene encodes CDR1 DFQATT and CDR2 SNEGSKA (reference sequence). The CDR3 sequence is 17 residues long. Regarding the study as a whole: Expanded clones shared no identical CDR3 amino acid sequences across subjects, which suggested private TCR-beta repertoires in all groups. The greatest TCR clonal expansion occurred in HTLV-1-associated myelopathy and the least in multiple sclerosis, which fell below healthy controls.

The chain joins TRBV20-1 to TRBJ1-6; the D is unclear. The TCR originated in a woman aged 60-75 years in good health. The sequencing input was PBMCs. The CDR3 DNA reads TGCAGTGCTAGAGCCCACCCTTCCGACGGGCCCAATTCACCCCTCCACTTT. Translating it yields CSARAHPSDGPNSPLHF.